These T cell receptor beta chains were read from a single sample in a study of T-cell reconstitution after alpha-beta-depleted transplantation in children. MiXCR, run by TCRdb on the PCR reads, gives a single entry per CDR3 protein. The sample consists of about 600,000 distinct CDR3 sequences, 13% of them appearing once. Material: PBMCs, mostly from graft donor cells, obtained 360 days after TCRalphabeta/CD19-depleted stem cell transplant. The receptors here all came from a male patient aged 10 to 17 who had a stem cell transplant for acute myeloid leukemia, so the T cells may come from the graft donor. CDR3s leave out the opening cysteine and the closing phenylalanine or tryptophan. A D gene is named only where the DNA matches it firmly.

J	D	V	CDR3
TRBJ1-5	NA	TRBV28	ASSPISRQPQH
TRBJ2-1	NA	TRBV27	ASSLRIGEQF
TRBJ2-2	NA	TRBV20-1	SARDLGGGGGSGELF
TRBJ2-7	TRBD1	TRBV4-1	ASSPTQDRAIYEQY
TRBJ2-1	TRBD1	TRBV5-8	ASSSTGFHEQF
TRBJ2-3	NA	TRBV29-1	SVEDTDTQY
TRBJ1-2	NA	TRBV10-3	AISTFWVNYGYT
TRBJ2-7	NA	TRBV7-8	ASSSEGLRGSYEQY
TRBJ2-1	TRBD2	TRBV14	ASSQDARTSGYNEQF
TRBJ2-1	TRBD2	TRBV6-2/TRBV6-3	ASSYSGTSGRTVQNEQF
TRBJ2-5	NA	TRBV4-3	ASSQDNLNQETQY
TRBJ2-5	TRBD2	TRBV20-1	SAPSRLAGLLNQETQY
TRBJ2-3	NA	TRBV20-1	SASLPGLGTDTQY
TRBJ2-3	NA	TRBV6-1	ARLLRGNSTDTQY
TRBJ2-7	TRBD2	TRBV12-3/TRBV12-4	ASSHRSGPSYEQY
TRBJ1-2	TRBD1	TRBV11-2	ASSPSRGSGYT
TRBJ1-4	NA	TRBV7-2	ASSLGPWATNEKLF
TRBJ2-7	NA	TRBV3-1	ASSQLRQLYEQY
TRBJ2-1	NA	TRBV4-2	ASSHGSGPSYNEQF
TRBJ1-2	NA	TRBV6-1	ASRSSKAAIGYGYT
TRBJ2-5	NA	TRBV20-1	SARGLTQETQY
TRBJ2-5	NA	TRBV28	ASTPQGLHPTQY
TRBJ2-3	TRBD2	TRBV20-1	SAQTPLAGGPLDTQY
TRBJ2-3	NA	TRBV7-2	ASSLGPGISPDTQY
TRBJ2-5	NA	TRBV29-1	SVVGPDGETQY
TRBJ1-5	NA	TRBV21-1	ASSKLEGEGNQPQH
TRBJ1-1	NA	TRBV6-5	ASSYYGLNTEAF
TRBJ2-1	NA	TRBV28	ASRKISYNEQF
TRBJ2-7	TRBD2	TRBV20-1	SADRGGSSHEQY
TRBJ2-1	NA	TRBV7-9	ASSLLKGLTYNEQF
TRBJ2-1	TRBD2	TRBV28	ASSLVRLGGRGSYNEQF
TRBJ2-7	NA	TRBV28	ASSIDKFYEQY
TRBJ2-7	NA	TRBV20-1	SAREGQPPYEQY
TRBJ2-1	TRBD1	TRBV7-6	ASSSVWDRAYNEQF
TRBJ2-2	TRBD1	TRBV12-3/TRBV12-4	ASSPGTGPGELF
TRBJ2-2	NA	TRBV12-3/TRBV12-4	ASSSAGGSNTGELF
TRBJ2-7	NA	TRBV5-4	ASSPDTRQIEQY
TRBJ2-7	TRBD2	TRBV4-2	ASSQETGAAGGYSYEQY
TRBJ2-1	NA	TRBV5-1	ASSRQSSYNEQF
TRBJ1-1	NA	TRBV12-3/TRBV12-4	ASSFSRTNTEAF
TRBJ2-5	NA	TRBV7-3	ASSLIRGPQETQY
TRBJ2-1	TRBD2	TRBV5-6	ASSLHGTSGSPAL
TRBJ1-4	TRBD1	TRBV6-5	ASSYGTGGLATNEKLF
TRBJ2-2	NA	TRBV7-3	ASSQGTYSTGELF
TRBJ2-1	TRBD2	TRBV7-6	ASSLNPSGDNEQF
TRBJ2-3	NA	TRBV9	ASSQTLEGQRGDTQY
TRBJ2-1	NA	TRBV18	ASSPWTNEQF